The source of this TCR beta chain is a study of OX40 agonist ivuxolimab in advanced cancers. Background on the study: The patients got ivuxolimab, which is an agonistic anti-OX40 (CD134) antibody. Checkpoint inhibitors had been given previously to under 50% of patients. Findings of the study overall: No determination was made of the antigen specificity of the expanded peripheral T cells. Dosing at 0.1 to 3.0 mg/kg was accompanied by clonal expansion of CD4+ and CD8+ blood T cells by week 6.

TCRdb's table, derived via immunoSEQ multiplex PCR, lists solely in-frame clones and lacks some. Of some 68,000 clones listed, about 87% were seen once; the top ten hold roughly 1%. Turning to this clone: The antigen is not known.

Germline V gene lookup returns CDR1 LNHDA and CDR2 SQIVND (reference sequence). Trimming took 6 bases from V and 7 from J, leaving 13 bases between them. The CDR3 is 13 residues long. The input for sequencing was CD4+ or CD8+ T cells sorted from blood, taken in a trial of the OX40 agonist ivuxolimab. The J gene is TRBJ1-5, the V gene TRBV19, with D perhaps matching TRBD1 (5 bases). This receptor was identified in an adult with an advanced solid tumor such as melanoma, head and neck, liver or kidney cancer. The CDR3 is CASSSYGGQPQHF. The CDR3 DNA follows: TGTGCCAGTAGCTCTTACGGGGGGCAGCCCCAGCATTTT. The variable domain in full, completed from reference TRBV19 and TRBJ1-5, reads DGGITQSPKYLFRKEGQNVTLSCEQNLNHDAMYWYRQDPGQGLRLIYYSQIVNDFQKGDIAEGYSVSREKKESFPLTVTSAQKNPTAFYLCASSSYGGQPQHFGDGTRLSIL.